This T cell receptor (beta chain) was recovered during a study of blood T cells in healthy people across ages. Overall study context: Per two T cells, about one barcoded beta molecule was captured through template switching. Broader study findings: The recorded TCR beta diversity per million T cells decreased in a roughly linear manner with age. Naive T cell percentage showed a strong correlation with the diversity of TCR beta.

Then a second PCR, running about 6 to 11 cycles, was carried out with a sample-barcoded 5' primer and a J-beta primer mix. In TCRdb, the 5' RACE reads were re-called with MiXCR into one record per CDR3 protein. The top ten hold under 4% of the sample, which has about 620,000 distinct CDR3 sequences, approximately 21% seen once. With each sample, at least 5 micrograms of total RNA were extracted. A remark on this clonotype: Its antigen is still unknown.

There are 16 residues in the CDR3. Per the germline V gene, CDR1 is SGHTA and CDR2 is FQGTGA. The sequenced sample was blood. The chain carries TRBV7-3 and TRBJ2-5, with 8 bases matching TRBD2. The J call may be incorrect, as the DNA end agrees better with TRBJ2-1. The receptor was isolated from a man aged 70 or older in good health. CDR3 amino acids: CASSLNPGGSYNEQFF. The CDR3 nucleotides read TGTGCCAGCAGCTTAAACCCGGGAGGGTCATACAATGAGCAGTTCTTC.